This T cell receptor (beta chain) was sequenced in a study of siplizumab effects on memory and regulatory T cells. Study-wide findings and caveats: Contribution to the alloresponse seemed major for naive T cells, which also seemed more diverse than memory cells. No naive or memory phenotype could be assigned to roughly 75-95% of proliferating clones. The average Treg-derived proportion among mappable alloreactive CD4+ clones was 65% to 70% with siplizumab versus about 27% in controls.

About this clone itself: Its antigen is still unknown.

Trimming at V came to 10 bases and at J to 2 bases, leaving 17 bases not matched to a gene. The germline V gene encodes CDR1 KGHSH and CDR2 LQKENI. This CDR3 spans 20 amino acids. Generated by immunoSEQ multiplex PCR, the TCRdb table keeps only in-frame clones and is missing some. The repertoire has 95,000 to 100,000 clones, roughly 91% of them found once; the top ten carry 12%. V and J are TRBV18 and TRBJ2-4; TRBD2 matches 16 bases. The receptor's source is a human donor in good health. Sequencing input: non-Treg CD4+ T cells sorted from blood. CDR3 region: CATSGTSGRAEVEPKNIQYF. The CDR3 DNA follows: TGTGCCACTTCCGGGACTAGCGGGAGGGCCGAGGTTGAGCCCAAAAACATTCAGTACTTC.